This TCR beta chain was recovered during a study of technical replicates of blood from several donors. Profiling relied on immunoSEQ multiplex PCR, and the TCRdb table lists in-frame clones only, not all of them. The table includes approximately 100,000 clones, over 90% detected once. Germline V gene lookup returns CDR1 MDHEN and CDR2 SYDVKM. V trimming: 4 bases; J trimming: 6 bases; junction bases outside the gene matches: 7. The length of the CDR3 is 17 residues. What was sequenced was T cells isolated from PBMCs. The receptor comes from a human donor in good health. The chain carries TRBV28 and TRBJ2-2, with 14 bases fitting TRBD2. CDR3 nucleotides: TGTGCCAGCAGTTCGGGACTAGCGGGAGCTGGGGCCGGGGAGCTGTTTTTT. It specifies CASSSGLAGAGAGELFF.